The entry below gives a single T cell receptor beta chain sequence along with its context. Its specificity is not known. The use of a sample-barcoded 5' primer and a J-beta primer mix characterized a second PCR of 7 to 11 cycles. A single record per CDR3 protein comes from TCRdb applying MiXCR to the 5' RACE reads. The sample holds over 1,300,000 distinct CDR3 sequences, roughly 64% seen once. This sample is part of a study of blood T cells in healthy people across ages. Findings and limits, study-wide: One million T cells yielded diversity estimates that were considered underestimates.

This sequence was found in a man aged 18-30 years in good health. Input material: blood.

The DNA of the CDR3 is TGCGCCAGCAGCCGGACGTTTCAAGAGACCCAGTACTTC. Protein: CASSRTFQETQYF. The V call is TRBV4-3, the J call TRBJ2-5; no definite D call. The ends were cut back, 4 bases at V and 2 bases at J, with 8 bases in the middle. This CDR3 is built from 13 residues. Germline V lookup: CDR1 LGHNA, CDR2 YSLEER.